The 31 T cell receptor beta chains presented below share a single source sample, sequenced in a study of spatial heterogeneity in lung cancer. TCRdb reprocessed the 5' RACE reads via MiXCR and lists one record per CDR3 protein. Of over 10,000 distinct CDR3 sequences listed, about 5% are singletons. Study-level findings and limits: Intratumoral expanded alpha and beta TCR counts were found to track tumor mutation counts.

Described time point: sample taken at primary tumor resection. Their antigen targets remain unknown. The input for sequencing was lung tumor tissue, taken at surgery. Source of these receptors: a male donor with early-stage non-small cell lung cancer.

This clonotype was detected ten times or more. V usage is TRBV12-3 or TRBV12-4 and J usage is TRBJ1-4; 8 bases are shared with TRBD1. The V and J ends lost 5 bases and 2 bases, in that order; junction bases with no gene match: 7. This CDR3 comprises 16 residues. CDR3 DNA sequence: TGTGCCAGCAGTCCCGGACAGGGAGTTACTAATGAAAAACTGTTTTTT. Translation: CASSPGQGVTNEKLFF.

This clonotype was detected many times. The chain recombines TRBV21-1 with TRBJ2-7; the D call in the table, TRBD1, was not verified against the DNA. TRBV21-1 is a documented pseudogene. This CDR3 comprises 16 residues. The CDR3 loop is CASSRGLPGAPYEQYF. The CDR3 DNA reads TGTGCCAGCAGCAGGGGTCTTCCCGGGGCCCCCTACGAGCAGTACTTC.

The genes are TRBV19 and TRBJ2-3; D is uncertain. The CDR3 totals 13 residues. Germline CDR1 reads LNHDA; CDR2 reads SQIVND (reference sequence). The V gene lost 7 bases and the J gene lost 5 bases, with 13 bases spanning the gap. The CDR3 nucleotides are TGTGCCAGTATTCAAGAGCGAGGAGATACGCAGTATTTT. Translating it yields CASIQERGDTQYF.

This clonotype turned up a few times. The chain couples TRBV5-1 to TRBJ1-6, with a tentative D call TRBD1 (5 bases). Germline CDR1 is SGHRS and CDR2 is YFSETQ. The CDR3 has 15 amino acids. V was shortened by 3 bases and J by 10 bases, with 17 bases between the two germline ends. CDR3 amino acids: CASSWGGRDYSPLHF. The CDR3 coding sequence is TGCGCCAGCAGCTGGGGTGGCAGGGATTACTCACCCCTCCACTTT.

This clonotype was detected ten times or more. The chain joins TRBV6-5 to TRBJ1-5; the D is unclear. The CDR3 spans 13 residues. The germline V gene encodes CDR1 MNHEY and CDR2 SVGAGI. Trimming left V 5 bases short and J 4 bases short, with 9 bases between. The CDR3 coding sequence is TGTGCCAGCAGTAGGAGCGGTAATCAGCCCCAGCATTTT. Translation gives CASSRSGNQPQHF.

This clonotype was observed at least ten times. The V call is TRBV12-3 or TRBV12-4, the J call TRBJ1-6; D gene uncertain. The V end lost 7 bases, the J end lost 4 bases, and 8 bases lay between the germline ends. The CDR3 is 13 residues long. CDR3 nucleotide sequence: TGTGCCAGCACCCCCTCTTATAATTCACCCCTCCACTTT. Protein sequence: CASTPSYNSPLHF.

This clonotype came up many times. V and J are TRBV12-3 or TRBV12-4 and TRBJ2-2; either TRBD1 or TRBD2 may fit D (5 bases each). V was clipped by 3 bases and J by 6 bases, with 11 bases between them. The CDR3 has 14 amino acids. Written as DNA, the CDR3 is TGTGCCAGCAGTTTCCTAAGAGGGGCCGGGGAGCTGTTTTTT. Amino acid sequence: CASSFLRGAGELFF.

This clonotype was seen ten or more times. The chain joins TRBV27 to TRBJ1-3; D uncertain. This CDR3 contains 16 residues. The ends were cut back, 2 bases at V and 0 bases at J, with 11 bases in the middle. Looked up from germline, CDR1 is MNHEY and CDR2 is SMNVEV (reference sequence). The CDR3 bases are TGTGCCAGCAGTTTAACAACCAAGAGCTCTGGAAACACCATATATTTT. This sequence encodes CASSLTTKSSGNTIYF.

This clonotype was recorded many times. The chain recombines TRBV6-5 with TRBJ2-3, with D possibly TRBD2 on 6 matching bases. The CDR3 runs 14 residues. Germline lookup yields CDR1 MNHEY and CDR2 SVGAGI. The ends were cut back, 0 bases at V and 6 bases at J, with 10 bases in the middle. The CDR3 bases are TGTGCCAGCAGTTACTCATATGGGGGGGATACGCAGTATTTT. It is translated as CASSYSYGGDTQYF.

This clonotype was recorded many times. The chain couples TRBV20-1 to TRBJ2-3, with 10 positions matching TRBD2. The CDR3 is made up of 16 amino acids. V dropped 0 bases and J dropped 4; count of bases not matched to a gene: 7. Germline CDR1 is DFQATT and CDR2 is SNEGSKA (reference sequence). CDR3 residues: CSARDIGAGGPDTQYF. In nucleotides, the CDR3 is TGCAGTGCTAGAGATATCGGAGCGGGGGGGCCAGATACGCAGTATTTT.

This clonotype is deemed medium-sized. The rearrangement uses TRBV7-2 and TRBJ2-5; TRBD1 matches at 7 bases. The junction had 13 bases not matched to a gene; V was cut back by 5 bases and J by 7 bases. CDR1 and CDR2 (germline): SGHTA, FQGNSA. This CDR3 comprises 15 residues. The CDR3 DNA sequence: TGTGCCAGCAGCCCCCGAAGACAGGGCTCAGGGACCCAGTACTTC. Translating it yields CASSPRRQGSGTQYF.

This clonotype occurred many times. The CDR3 region has the DNA TGTGCCAGCAGCTTAAGGACAGGGGGCACTGAAGCTTTCTTT. Its translation: CASSLRTGGTEAFF. This chain uses TRBV7-6 with TRBJ1-1; 10 bases match TRBD1. Germline loops: CDR1 SGHVS, CDR2 FNYEAQ. Germline trimming cut 2 bases from V and 4 bases from J; bases unmatched to any gene: 1. The CDR3 has 14 residues. Looking up the rest from reference TRBV7-6 and TRBJ1-1 gives the full variable domain: GAGVSQSPRYKVTKRGQDVALRCDPISGHVSLYWYRQALGQGPEFLTYFNYEAQQDKSGLPNDRFSAERPEGSISTLTIQRTEQRDSAMYRCASSLRTGGTEAFFGQGTRLTVV.

The table lists this clonotype with many counts. The chain combines TRBV12-3 or TRBV12-4 with TRBJ2-6; no clear D gene. The CDR3 sequence is 13 residues long. V gave up 3 bases and J gave up 2 bases, with 2 bases separating them. This CDR3 is CASSFAGANVLTF. Written as DNA, the CDR3 is TGTGCCAGCAGTTTTGCTGGGGCCAACGTCCTGACTTTC.

The chain has TRBV7-9 and TRBJ1-4; weak D call: TRBD1 (6 bases). CDR3 length: 14 amino acids. CDR1 and CDR2 from the germline V gene are SEHNR and FQNEAQ (reference sequence). With 5 bases removed from V and 0 bases from J, the gap between germline ends came to 7 bases. In nucleotides, the CDR3 is TGTGCCAGCAGCCGGACAGCAACTAATGAAAAACTGTTTTTT. It is translated as CASSRTATNEKLFF.

This clonotype was found many times. The V gene is TRBV5-1, the J gene TRBJ1-2; 9 positions agree with TRBD1. This CDR3 comprises 15 residues. Germline trimming cut 4 bases from V and 3 bases from J; bases unmatched to any gene: 7. The V gene's germline CDR1 is SGHRS and CDR2 YFSETQ. The CDR3 bases are TGCGCCAGCAGCCCAGGGACAGGGTATGACTATGGCTACACCTTC. Its protein product is CASSPGTGYDYGYTF.

This clonotype showed up many times. The chain uses TRBV7-9 and TRBJ1-1; D not certain. This CDR3 is 12 amino acids long. V lost 1 base and J lost 8, with 8 bases in between. CDR1 SEHNR and CDR2 FQNEAQ come from the germline V gene (reference sequence). CDR3 amino acids: CASSLEEEEAFF. Written as DNA, the CDR3 is TGTGCCAGCAGCTTAGAGGAGGAGGAAGCTTTCTTT.

This clonotype was recorded many times. The chain employs TRBV3-1 and TRBJ2-2, with TRBD1 identical over 9 bases. With 6 bases clipped from V and 6 bases from J, the junction kept 5 bases outside the gene matches. CDR1 and CDR2 (germline): LGHDT, YNNKEL (reference sequence). This CDR3 is 14 amino acids long. CDR3 residues: CASRYGTGPGELFF. The CDR3, as DNA: TGTGCCAGCAGATATGGGACAGGGCCCGGGGAGCTGTTTTTT.

This clonotype was counted at least ten times. V gene TRBV14 combines with J gene TRBJ2-1, with TRBD2 as a possible D gene (7 bases). CDR1 is SGHDN and CDR2 is FVKESK in the germline V gene. The CDR3 is made up of 16 amino acids. The V end lost 1 base, the J end lost 8 bases, and 18 bases lay between the germline ends. The CDR3 reads CASSQVWRGGLYEQFF. As DNA, the CDR3 is TGTGCCAGCAGCCAAGTATGGAGGGGGGGCCTCTATGAGCAGTTCTTC.

This clonotype showed up many times. The chain has TRBV5-1 and TRBJ2-1, with TRBD2 matching over 8 bases. CDR1 is SGHRS, CDR2 YFSETQ, per germline. V shed 0 bases and J 4 bases; nucleotides not matched to a gene: 6. This CDR3 spans 16 amino acids. The DNA for the CDR3 is TGCGCCAGCAGCTTGGACTTAGCGGGGAGTTACAATGAGCAGTTCTTC. Translation gives CASSLDLAGSYNEQFF.

The sample holds many counts of this clonotype. The gene calls are TRBV18 and TRBJ1-5, with 10 bases fitting TRBD1. J lost 1 base, V lost 4 bases, and 10 bases had no gene match. In germline, CDR1 is KGHSH, CDR2 LQKENI. The CDR3 extends over 18 amino acids. CDR3 nucleotide sequence: TGTGCCAGCTCACTTGGGTTCGACAGGGGGCAAAGCAATCAGCCCCAGCATTTT. It translates to CASSLGFDRGQSNQPQHF.

This clonotype was recorded at least ten times. The rearrangement links TRBV24-1 to TRBJ2-3; the D gene is possibly TRBD1 (7 bases). CDR3 length: 14 amino acids. Germline CDR1 KGHDR, CDR2 SFDVKD. Trimming removed 9 bases at V and 6 bases at J, with 18 bases between. CDR3 DNA sequence: TGTGCCACCGAAAACAGGGGAGGCGCGGATACGCAGTATTTT. It codes for CATENRGGADTQYF.

This clonotype was detected ten times or more. The CDR3 loop reads CSANTGGGTEAFF. As DNA, the CDR3 is TGCAGTGCTAACACAGGGGGGGGGACTGAAGCTTTCTTT. The gene calls are TRBV20-1 and TRBJ1-1; 8 positions agree with TRBD1. Germline loops: CDR1 DFQATT, CDR2 SNEGSKA (reference sequence). J gave up 5 bases and V 4 bases, and 6 bases lay outside the gene matches. The CDR3 is 13 residues long.

This sequence joins TRBV6-2 or TRBV6-3 and TRBJ2-4; perhaps TRBD1 as D (6 bases). The CDR3 runs to 14 residues. CDR1 and CDR2 from the germline V gene are MNHEY and SVGEGT. V was clipped by 6 bases and J by 6 bases, with 15 bases between them. DNA for the CDR3: TGTGCCAGCAGGCAGGGGCTCGCGCTAAACATTCAGTACTTC. This gives the protein CASRQGLALNIQYF.

In this sample, this clonotype turned up many times. V and J are TRBV25-1 and TRBJ2-1; the D call may be TRBD1 or TRBD2 (5 bases each). V dropped 4 bases and J dropped 11 bases, with 15 bases sitting between them. There are 13 residues in the CDR3. Germline V lookup: CDR1 MGHDK, CDR2 SYGVNS. In DNA, the CDR3 is TGTGCCAGCAGTGGGGGGATGATGGGCCAGCAGTTCTTC. The encoded protein is CASSGGMMGQQFF.

This clonotype was recorded at least ten times. The chain couples TRBV12-3 or TRBV12-4 to TRBJ2-3, with 13 bases matching TRBD2. J was trimmed by 6 bases and V by 5 bases; bases with no gene match: 11. The length of the CDR3 is 17 residues. This CDR3 is CASSIDGLAGARDTQYF. The CDR3 bases are TGTGCCAGCAGTATTGACGGACTAGCGGGAGCGCGTGATACGCAGTATTTT.

This clonotype was detected ten times or more. This chain joins TRBV11-2 and TRBJ2-3; the match to TRBD2 covers 8 bases. This CDR3 is built from 14 residues. The V segment lost 7 bases and the J segment 5 bases; nucleotides outside the gene matches: 8. The V gene's germline CDR1 is SGHAT and CDR2 FQNNGV. CDR3: CASTTGGLRDTQYF. CDR3 nucleotides: TGTGCCAGCACCACGGGAGGGCTTAGAGATACGCAGTATTTT.

CDR3 loop: CATSRDYVAEQFF. CDR3 bases: TGTGCCACCAGCAGAGATTATGTAGCTGAGCAGTTCTTC. V gene TRBV15 combines with J gene TRBJ2-1; unclear D gene. This CDR3 spans 13 amino acids. CDR1 and CDR2 from the germline V gene are LNHNV and YYDKDF (reference sequence). The V end was cut by 0 bases, the J end by 9 bases, with 9 bases between.

This clonotype was observed many times. The V call is TRBV25-1, the J call TRBJ2-5, with 7 nucleotides matching TRBD1. J lost 4 bases, V lost 2 bases, and 1 base had no gene match. The CDR3 extends over 13 amino acids. The germline V gene has CDR1 MGHDK and CDR2 SYGVNS. CDR3: CASSEGDRETQYF. In nucleotides, the CDR3 is TGTGCCAGCAGTGAAGGGGACAGAGAGACCCAGTACTTC.

Many counts were recorded for this clonotype. This chain connects TRBV6-6 to TRBJ1-2; TRBD1 is a possible D gene (5 bases). The CDR3 is made up of 13 amino acids. Germline V gives CDR1 MNHNY, CDR2 SVGAGI (reference sequence). Between the trimmed V and J ends, which lost 5 bases and 1 base, there was a span of 8 bases. As DNA, the CDR3 is TGTGCCAGCAGTGCACAGGATAACTATGGCTACACCTTC. Protein sequence: CASSAQDNYGYTF.

This clonotype was detected many times. This chain connects TRBV29-1 to TRBJ2-1; D gene uncertain. The CDR3 covers 13 residues. Germline CDR1 is SQVTM and CDR2 is ANQGSEA. Trimming pared 5 bases from V and 4 bases from J, leaving 12 bases between. The chain's CDR3 is CSVSSAQYNEQFF. CDR3 sequence (DNA): TGCAGCGTTAGCTCGGCCCAGTACAATGAGCAGTTCTTC.

This clonotype was observed at least ten times. The chain is built from TRBV28 and TRBJ2-7, with TRBD2 matching over 12 bases. This CDR3 is built from 18 residues. Germline loops: CDR1 MDHEN, CDR2 SYDVKM. After removal of 3 bases from V and 2 bases from J, the junction contained 11 bases not matched to a gene. The CDR3 sequence is CASSFDRASGRAPYEQYV. The CDR3 DNA follows: TGTGCCAGCAGTTTTGACAGGGCTAGCGGGAGGGCCCCCTACGAGCAGTACGTC.